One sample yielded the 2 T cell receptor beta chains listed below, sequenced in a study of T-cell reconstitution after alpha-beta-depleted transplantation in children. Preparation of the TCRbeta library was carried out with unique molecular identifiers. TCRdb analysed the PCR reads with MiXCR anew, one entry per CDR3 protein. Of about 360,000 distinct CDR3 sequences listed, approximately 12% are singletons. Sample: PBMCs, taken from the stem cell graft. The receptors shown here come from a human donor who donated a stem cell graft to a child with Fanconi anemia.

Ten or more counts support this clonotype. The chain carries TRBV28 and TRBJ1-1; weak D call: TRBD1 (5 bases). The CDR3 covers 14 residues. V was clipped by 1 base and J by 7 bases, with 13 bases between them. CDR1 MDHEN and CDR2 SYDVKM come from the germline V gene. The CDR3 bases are TGTGCCAGCAGTTTATTGGGGTCAAGGGGTGAAGCTTTCTTT. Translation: CASSLLGSRGEAFF.

This CDR3 is CAWLDTNNSPLHF. The CDR3 nucleotides are TGTGCCTGGCTTGACACGAATAATTCACCCCTCCACTTT. The V gene is TRBV30, the J gene TRBJ1-6; no reliable D call. V lost 5 bases to trimming and J lost 5 bases, with 10 bases between them. Germline CDR1 and CDR2: GTSNPN and SVGIG (reference sequence). This CDR3 spans 13 amino acids.